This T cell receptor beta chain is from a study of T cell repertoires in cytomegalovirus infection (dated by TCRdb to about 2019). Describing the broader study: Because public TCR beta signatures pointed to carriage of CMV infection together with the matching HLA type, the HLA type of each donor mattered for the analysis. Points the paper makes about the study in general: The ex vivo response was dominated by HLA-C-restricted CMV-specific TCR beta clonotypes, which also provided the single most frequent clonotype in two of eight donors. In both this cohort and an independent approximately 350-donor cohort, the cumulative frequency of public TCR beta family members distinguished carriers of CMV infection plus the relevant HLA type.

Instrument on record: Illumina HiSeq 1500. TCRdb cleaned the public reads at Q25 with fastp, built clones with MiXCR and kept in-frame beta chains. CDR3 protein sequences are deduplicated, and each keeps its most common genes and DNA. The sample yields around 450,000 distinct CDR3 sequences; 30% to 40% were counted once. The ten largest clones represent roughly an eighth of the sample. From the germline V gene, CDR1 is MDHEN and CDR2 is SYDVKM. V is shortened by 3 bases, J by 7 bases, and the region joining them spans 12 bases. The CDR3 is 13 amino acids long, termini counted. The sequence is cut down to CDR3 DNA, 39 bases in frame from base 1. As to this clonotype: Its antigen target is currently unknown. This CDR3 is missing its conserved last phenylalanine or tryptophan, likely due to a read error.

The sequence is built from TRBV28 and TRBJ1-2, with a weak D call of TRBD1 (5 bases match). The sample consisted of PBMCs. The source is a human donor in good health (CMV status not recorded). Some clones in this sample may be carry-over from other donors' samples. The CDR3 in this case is CASSFPWDPGYTV. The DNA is TGTGCCAGCAGTTTTCCATGGGACCCTGGCTACACCGTC.